This T cell receptor (beta chain) was sequenced for a study of shared clonotypes between healthy human individuals. As for the study in general: Ranging from 18 to 49 in age, donors were a couple of women and three men.

With ten immunoSEQ deep assay plates, unsorted PBMC DNA underwent sequencing. In the authors' methods: Filtering differed because ImmunoSEQ produced junction-only sequences that carried no quality scores. Clones were read by immunoSEQ multiplex PCR, and TCRdb kept only the in-frame ones, dropping some. V and J calls and clone size are as listed in that table; D and trimming were resolved from the DNA. The sample has around 480,000 clones; 75% to 80% are singletons. Recent vaccinations or acute infections were absent in the healthy HIV-negative adult donors. This sequence was found in a middle-aged woman in good health. Some clones in this sample may be carry-over from other donors' samples. Sequences were obtained from PBMCs.

CDR3 sequence reads: CASSLRGDRGRHNEQFF. The CDR3 DNA follows: TGTGCCAGCAGTTTAAGGGGGGACAGGGGGCGGCACAATGAGCAGTTCTTC. The chain joins TRBV27 to TRBJ2-1, with 12 bases matching TRBD1. Trimming at V came to 2 bases and at J to 5 bases, leaving 7 bases not matched to a gene. Germline CDR1 is MNHEY and CDR2 is SMNVEV (reference sequence). The CDR3 runs to 17 residues.